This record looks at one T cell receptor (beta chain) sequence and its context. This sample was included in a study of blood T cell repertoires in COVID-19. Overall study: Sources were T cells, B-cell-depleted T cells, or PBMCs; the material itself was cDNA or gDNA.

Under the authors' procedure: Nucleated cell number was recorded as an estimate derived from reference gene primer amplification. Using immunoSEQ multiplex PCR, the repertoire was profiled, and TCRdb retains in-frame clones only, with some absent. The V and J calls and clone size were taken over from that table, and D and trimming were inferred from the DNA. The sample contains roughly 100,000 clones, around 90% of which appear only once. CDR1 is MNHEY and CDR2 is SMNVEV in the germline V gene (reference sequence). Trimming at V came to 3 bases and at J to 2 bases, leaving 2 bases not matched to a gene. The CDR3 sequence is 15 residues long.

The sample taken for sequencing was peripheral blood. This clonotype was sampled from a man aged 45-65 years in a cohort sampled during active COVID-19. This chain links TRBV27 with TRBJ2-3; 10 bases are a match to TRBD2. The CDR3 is CASSFSGGITDTQYF. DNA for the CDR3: TGTGCCAGCAGTTTTAGCGGGGGGATCACAGATACGCAGTATTTT.